A selection of T cell receptor beta chains follows, all from one sample in a study of T cell repertoires in cytomegalovirus infection. TCRdb reprocessed the reads via MiXCR and lists one record per CDR3 protein. In the table there are 200,000 or so distinct CDR3 sequences, 15% to 20% of which are singletons. The source material was PBMCs. These receptors came from a human donor in good health (CMV status not recorded). Some clones in this sample may be carry-over from other donors' samples. Each CDR3 is given with its conserved first and last residue. D genes are given only for firm matches. Clone size is shown for a subset of rows, as once, few, many or a class of expanded clone.

CDR3 DNA	CDR3 protein	clone size	J gene	D gene	V gene
TGTGCCAGCAGTTGGGACCGCCAAGAGACCCAGTACTTC	CASSWDRQETQYF	-	TRBJ2-5	-	TRBV28
TGTGCCAGCAGTCTCCCGAGGACCCAGAAGGAGACCCAGTACTTC	CASSLPRTQKETQYF	many	TRBJ2-5	-	TRBV28
TGCAGTGCTAGCGGTTCAGCGTTCAATGAAAAACTGTTTTTT	CSASGSAFNEKLFF	-	TRBJ1-4	-	TRBV20-1
TGTGCCAGCAGCGCCCGACAGGGGTTGAACACTGAAGCTTTCTTT	CASSARQGLNTEAFF	many	TRBJ1-1	TRBD1	TRBV11-3
TGTGCCAGCGTCAGGGGCCCAGACGAGACCCAGTACTTC	CASVRGPDETQYF	-	TRBJ2-5	-	TRBV12-3/TRBV12-4
TGTGCCAGCAGCACCCACAGGGGCAAGAATGAAAAACTGTTTTTT	CASSTHRGKNEKLFF	-	TRBJ1-4	TRBD1	TRBV5-6
TGTGCCAGCAGCCCGACTACAGCAACTAATGAAAAACTGTTTTTT	CASSPTTATNEKLFF	many	TRBJ1-4	-	TRBV7-2
TGTGCCACCAGCAGAGTAAGCGGGGGGACCGGGGAGCTGTTTTTT	CATSRVSGGTGELFF	-	TRBJ2-2	TRBD2	TRBV15
TGTGCCAGCAGCCAAGGCGCCGGGTCTTCTGGGAGTGAGCAGTTCTTC	CASSQGAGSSGSEQFF	-	TRBJ2-1	-	TRBV4-2
TGTGCCAGCGCACGCGACAGGGGGAACACTGAAGCTTTCTTT	CASARDRGNTEAFF	-	TRBJ1-1	TRBD1	TRBV7-3
TGTGCCAGCAGCCCTCAGGGGAGTACGCAGTATTTT	CASSPQGSTQYF	few	TRBJ2-3	-	TRBV9
TGTGCCAGCAGTCCCTTGAGGGGGAACACCGGGGAGCTGTTTTTT	CASSPLRGNTGELFF	-	TRBJ2-2	-	TRBV28
TGTGCCAGCAGCTCGACAGGGGGGCGAAACTTTCATGGCTACACCTTC	CASSSTGGRNFHGYTF	many	TRBJ1-2	TRBD1	TRBV7-3
TGTGCCAGCAGCATGGACGTTGGGACGCCATCCTGGGACACTGAAGCTTTCTTT	CASSMDVGTPSWDTEAFF	-	TRBJ1-1	-	TRBV6-2/TRBV6-3
TGCAGTGCCCTTGGACAGTTAGATGAAGCTTTCTTT	CSALGQLDEAFF	-	TRBJ1-1	-	TRBV20-1
TGTGCCAGCAGCTTTCCTCAGGGTGTATCTTCCTGGAACACTGAAGCTTTCTTT	CASSFPQGVSSWNTEAFF	many	TRBJ1-1	-	TRBV7-8
TGTGCCAGCAGTCTCAGCCGGAGCTCCTACAATGAGCAGTTCTTC	CASSLSRSSYNEQFF	many	TRBJ2-1	-	TRBV6-2/TRBV6-3
TGCGCCAGCAGCTTTTCTGTCTTCGGGACTAGCGAGGGAAATGAGCAGTTCTTC	CASSFSVFGTSEGNEQFF	few	TRBJ2-1	TRBD2	TRBV5-1
TGTGCCAGCAGCTTCCGGACAGGGCACACCGGGGAGCTGTTTTTT	CASSFRTGHTGELFF	once	TRBJ2-2	TRBD1	TRBV7-4
TGCAGTGCGGAAAAGGGACTAGCGAGCTCCGAGCAGTACTTC	CSAEKGLASSEQYF	-	TRBJ2-7	TRBD2	TRBV20-1
TGTGCCAGCAGCTCCGTGGGACAGGGGGGCACCTACGAGCAGTACTTC	CASSSVGQGGTYEQYF	-	TRBJ2-7	TRBD1	TRBV7-8
TGTGCCAGCAGCTTACCAGGGGGCGCATTCAAAAACATTCAGTACTTC	CASSLPGGAFKNIQYF	-	TRBJ2-4	TRBD1	TRBV11-3
TGTGCCAGCAGCTCGACCCAAGATACGCAGTATTTT	CASSSTQDTQYF	-	TRBJ2-3	-	TRBV12-3/TRBV12-4
TGCGCCAGCAGTCAATTATGTTCCGGGAGGTCCTACGAGCAGTACTTC	CASSQLCSGRSYEQYF	-	TRBJ2-7	TRBD2	TRBV23-1
TGTGCCAGCAGCTTCTCTAGGGCGACATTTGCTGGGGCCAACGTTCTGACTTTC	CASSFSRATFAGANVLTF	few	TRBJ2-6	-	TRBV11-1
TGTGCCAGCAGCCCAAAGGACAGCAGATACTACGAGCAGTACTTC	CASSPKDSRYYEQYF	many	TRBJ2-7	-	TRBV7-2
TGTGCCAGCAGCCCCGTGGGGGGAGGTAATGAGCAGTTCTTC	CASSPVGGGNEQFF	many	TRBJ2-1	-	TRBV7-6
TGTGCCAGCAGCTTAGATTGGGGGGCCCTTTCATCAGAGACCCAGTACTTC	CASSLDWGALSSETQYF	-	TRBJ2-5	-	TRBV7-6
TGTGCCAGCAGTTTGACATCGGGTAATGGTGAGCAGTTCTTC	CASSLTSGNGEQFF	few	TRBJ2-1	-	TRBV12-3/TRBV12-4
TGTGCCAGCAGCCTCCGGGGGGGCCGGAATCAGCCCCAGCATTTT	CASSLRGGRNQPQHF	-	TRBJ1-5	-	TRBV6-5
TGTGCCAGCAACCCAAGTACAGGTGAAGCTTTCTTT	CASNPSTGEAFF	-	TRBJ1-1	-	TRBV12-3/TRBV12-4
TGCAGTGCTAGAGACGAACACAGAGGAGACACCGGGGAGCTGTTTTTT	CSARDEHRGDTGELFF	-	TRBJ2-2	-	TRBV20-1
TGTGCCAGCACCGGACAGGGGAATAATGAAAAACTGTTTTTT	CASTGQGNNEKLFF	-	TRBJ1-4	TRBD1	TRBV28
TGTGCCAGCAGTTTAATACTTCAGGGGGCTTACACTGAAGCTTTCTTT	CASSLILQGAYTEAFF	few	TRBJ1-1	TRBD1	TRBV12-3/TRBV12-4
TGTGCCAGCAGCTTACGGGGGCTAGCGGGCCCGGGGAATGAGCAGTTCTTC	CASSLRGLAGPGNEQFF	many	TRBJ2-1	TRBD2	TRBV7-2
TGTGCCAGCAGCTTAGTTTTAGGGCAGGCGCACCGGGGGAACTATGGCTACACCTTC	CASSLVLGQAHRGNYGYTF	-	TRBJ1-2	-	TRBV7-2
TGTGCCAGCAGCTCCAGGGGGGGAAGCACCGATACGCAGTATTTT	CASSSRGGSTDTQYF	many	TRBJ2-3	-	TRBV7-2
TGCGCCAGCAGCTCTATAGCGGGGGACTACAATGAGCAGTTCTTC	CASSSIAGDYNEQFF	-	TRBJ2-1	TRBD2	TRBV5-1
TGTGCCAGCACCACACAGGGGAAAGGCGACGAGCAGTACTTC	CASTTQGKGDEQYF	-	TRBJ2-7	TRBD1	TRBV28
TGTGCCAGCAGCTTGCCGGGACTAGCGGGGGGGGCCCGAGAGACCCAGTACTTC	CASSLPGLAGGARETQYF	many	TRBJ2-5	TRBD2	TRBV7-8
TGTGCCAGCAGCTTCCGGGGACTAGCGGGGGGAAATGAGCAGTTCTTC	CASSFRGLAGGNEQFF	many	TRBJ2-1	TRBD2	TRBV7-2
TGTGCCAGCAGCTTACCAACAGGGGCCTCCTACGAGCAGTACTTC	CASSLPTGASYEQYF	few	TRBJ2-7	TRBD1	TRBV7-2